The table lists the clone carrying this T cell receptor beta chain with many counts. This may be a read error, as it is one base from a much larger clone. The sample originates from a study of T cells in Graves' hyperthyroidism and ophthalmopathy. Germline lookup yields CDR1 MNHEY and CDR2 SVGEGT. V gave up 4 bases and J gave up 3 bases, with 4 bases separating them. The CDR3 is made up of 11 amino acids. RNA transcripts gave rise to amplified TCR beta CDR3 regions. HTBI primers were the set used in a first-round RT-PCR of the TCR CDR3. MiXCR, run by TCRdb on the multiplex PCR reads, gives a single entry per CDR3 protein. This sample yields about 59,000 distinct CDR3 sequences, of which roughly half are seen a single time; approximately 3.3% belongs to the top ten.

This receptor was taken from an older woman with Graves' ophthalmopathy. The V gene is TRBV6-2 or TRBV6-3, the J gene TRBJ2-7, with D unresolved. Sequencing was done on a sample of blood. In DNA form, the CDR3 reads TGTGCCAGCAGTTCTGACTACGAGCAGTACTTC. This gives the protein CASSSDYEQYF.